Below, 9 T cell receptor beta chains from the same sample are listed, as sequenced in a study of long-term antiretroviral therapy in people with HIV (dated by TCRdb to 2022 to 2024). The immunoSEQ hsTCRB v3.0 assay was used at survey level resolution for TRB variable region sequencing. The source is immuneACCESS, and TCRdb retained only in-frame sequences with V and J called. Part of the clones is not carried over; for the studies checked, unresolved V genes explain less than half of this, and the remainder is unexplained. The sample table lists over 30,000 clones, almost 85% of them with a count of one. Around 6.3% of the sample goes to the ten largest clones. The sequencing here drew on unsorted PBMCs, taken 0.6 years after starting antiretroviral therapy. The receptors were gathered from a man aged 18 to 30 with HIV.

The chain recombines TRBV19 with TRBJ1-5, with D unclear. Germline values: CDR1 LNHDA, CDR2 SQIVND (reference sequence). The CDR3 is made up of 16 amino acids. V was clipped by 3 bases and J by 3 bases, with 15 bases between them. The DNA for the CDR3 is TGTGCCAGTAGTATGTTAGCCAGGAAAGCCAATCAGCCCCAGCATTTT. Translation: CASSMLARKANQPQHF.

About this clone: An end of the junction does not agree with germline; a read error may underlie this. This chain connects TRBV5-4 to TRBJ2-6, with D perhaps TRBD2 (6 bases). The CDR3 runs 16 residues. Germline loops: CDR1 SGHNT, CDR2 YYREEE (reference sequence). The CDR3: CASSQGTGAGANVLTF. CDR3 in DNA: TGCGCCAGCAGCCAAGGTACGGGAGCTGGGGCCAACGTCCTGACTTTC.

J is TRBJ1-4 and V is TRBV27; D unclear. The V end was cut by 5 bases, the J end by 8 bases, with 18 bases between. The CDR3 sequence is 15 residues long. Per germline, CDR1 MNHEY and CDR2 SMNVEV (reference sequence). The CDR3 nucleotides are TGTGCCAGCAGTGGCTCATACATGGACGGGGAAAAACTGTTTTTT. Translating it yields CASSGSYMDGEKLFF.

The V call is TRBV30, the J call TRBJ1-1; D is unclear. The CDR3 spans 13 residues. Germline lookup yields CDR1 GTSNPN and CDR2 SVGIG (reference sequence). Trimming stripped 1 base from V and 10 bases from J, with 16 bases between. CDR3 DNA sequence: TGTGCCTGGAGTGCGACCGACCGGAGCCGAGCTTTCTTT. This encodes CAWSATDRSRAFF.

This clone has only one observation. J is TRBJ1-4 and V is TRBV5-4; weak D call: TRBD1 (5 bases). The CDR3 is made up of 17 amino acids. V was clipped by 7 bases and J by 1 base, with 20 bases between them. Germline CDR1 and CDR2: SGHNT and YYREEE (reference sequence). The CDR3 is CASSKPGDGRTNEKLFF. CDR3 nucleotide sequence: TGTGCCAGCTCCAAACCCGGGGACGGGAGAACTAATGAAAAACTGTTTTTT.

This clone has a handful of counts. For the CDR3, the DNA is TGTGCCAGCAGTTTCCCGGGACAGGGAACGTTTGGCTACACCTTC. It specifies CASSFPGQGTFGYTF. The chain combines TRBV6-6 with TRBJ1-2, with 9 positions matching TRBD1. The CDR3 totals 15 residues. With V trimmed by 4 bases and J by 7 bases, 10 bases remained unmatched. Germline V gene sequence: CDR1 MNHNY, CDR2 SVGAGI (reference sequence).

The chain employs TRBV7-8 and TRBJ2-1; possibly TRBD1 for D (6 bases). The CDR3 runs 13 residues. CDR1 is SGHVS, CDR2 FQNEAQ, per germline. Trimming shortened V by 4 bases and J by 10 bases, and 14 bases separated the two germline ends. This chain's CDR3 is CASSSVNREEQFF. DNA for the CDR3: TGTGCCAGCAGCTCAGTAAACAGGGAGGAGCAGTTCTTC.

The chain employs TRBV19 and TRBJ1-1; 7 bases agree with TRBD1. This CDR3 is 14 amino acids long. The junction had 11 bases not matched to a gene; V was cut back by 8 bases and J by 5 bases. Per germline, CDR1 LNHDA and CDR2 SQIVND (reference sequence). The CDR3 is CASYKGQRGTEAFF. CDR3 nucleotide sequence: TGTGCCAGTTATAAGGGACAGCGAGGGACTGAAGCTTTCTTT.

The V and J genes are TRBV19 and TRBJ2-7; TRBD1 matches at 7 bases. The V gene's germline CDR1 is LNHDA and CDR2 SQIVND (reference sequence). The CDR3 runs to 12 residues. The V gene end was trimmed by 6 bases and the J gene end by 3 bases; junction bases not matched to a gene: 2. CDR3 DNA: TGTGCCAGTAGCGGGGACAGCTACGAGCAGTACTTC. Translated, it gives CASSGDSYEQYF.